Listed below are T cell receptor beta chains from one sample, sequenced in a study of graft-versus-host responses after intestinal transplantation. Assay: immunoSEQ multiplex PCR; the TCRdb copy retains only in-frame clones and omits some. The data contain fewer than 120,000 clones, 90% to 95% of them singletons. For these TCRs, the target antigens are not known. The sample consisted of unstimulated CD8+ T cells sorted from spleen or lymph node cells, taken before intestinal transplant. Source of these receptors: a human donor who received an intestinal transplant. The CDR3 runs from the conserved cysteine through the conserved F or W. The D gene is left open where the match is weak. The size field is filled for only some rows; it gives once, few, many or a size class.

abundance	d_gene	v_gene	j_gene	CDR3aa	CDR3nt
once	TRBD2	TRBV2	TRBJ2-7	CAAGTSGRAGEQYF	TGTGCCGCGGGGACTAGCGGGAGGGCCGGAGAGCAGTACTTC
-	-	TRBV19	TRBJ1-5	CASSIMGPDQPQHF	TGTGCCAGTAGTATCATGGGGCCGGATCAGCCCCAGCATTTT
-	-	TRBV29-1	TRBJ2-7	CRGHTSYEQYF	TGCAGAGGACACACGTCCTACGAGCAGTACTTC
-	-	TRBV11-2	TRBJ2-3	CASSRGAWDTQYF	TGTGCCTCGTCGCGCGGCGCGTGGGATACGCAGTATTTT
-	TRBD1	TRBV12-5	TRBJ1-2	CASGSGQGGGYTF	TGTGCTAGTGGTTCCGGACAGGGCGGTGGCTACACCTTC
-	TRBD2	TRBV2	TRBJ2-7	CASLYSGLAGTYEQYF	TGTGCCAGCCTATACTCCGGACTAGCGGGGACCTACGAGCAGTACTTC
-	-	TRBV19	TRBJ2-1	CASSMLYNEQFF	TGTGCCAGTAGTATGCTCTACAATGAGCAGTTCTTC
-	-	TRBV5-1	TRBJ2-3	CASSLEVRAGDTQYF	TGCGCCAGCAGCTTGGAAGTGAGGGCTGGAGATACGCAGTATTTT
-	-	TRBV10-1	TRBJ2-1	CASSETHGASYNEQFF	TGCGCCAGCAGTGAGACCCATGGAGCATCCTACAATGAGCAGTTCTTC
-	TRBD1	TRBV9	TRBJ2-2	CASSVKRGRDGELFF	TGTGCCAGCAGCGTAAAGAGGGGGCGCGACGGGGAGCTGTTTTTT
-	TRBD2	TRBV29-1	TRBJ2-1	CSVEEGTGTRSYNEQFF	TGCAGCGTTGAAGAGGGGACCGGGACTAGGTCGTACAATGAGCAGTTCTTC
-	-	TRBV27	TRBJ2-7	CASAGGSSYEQYF	TGTGCCAGCGCTGGGGGAAGCTCCTACGAGCAGTACTTC
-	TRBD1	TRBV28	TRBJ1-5	CASSPRTGWDQPQHF	TGTGCCAGCAGTCCCCGGACAGGGTGGGATCAGCCCCAGCATTTT
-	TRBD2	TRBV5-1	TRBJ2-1	CASSLLAGAYNEQFF	TGCGCCAGCAGCTTGCTAGCGGGGGCATACAATGAGCAGTTCTTC
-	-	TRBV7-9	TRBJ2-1	CASSLPVGREYNEQFF	TGTGCCAGCAGCCTTCCGGTGGGGCGCGAATACAATGAGCAGTTCTTC
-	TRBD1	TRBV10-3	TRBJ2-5	CAISERRPGQGLETQYF	TGTGCCATCAGTGAGAGGAGACCGGGACAGGGCTTGGAGACCCAGTACTTC
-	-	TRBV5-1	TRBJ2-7	CASSLEGGGQTYEQYF	TGCGCCAGCAGCTTAGAGGGGGGCGGGCAAACCTACGAGCAGTACTTC
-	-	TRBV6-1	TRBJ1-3	CARPDGGGNTIYF	TGTGCCAGGCCGGACGGCGGAGGAAACACCATATATTTT
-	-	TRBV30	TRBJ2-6	CASNRGTVYSRSGANVLTF	TGTGCCTCGAACCGAGGGACCGTATATTCCCGCTCTGGGGCCAACGTCCTGACTTTC
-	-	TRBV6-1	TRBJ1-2	CASRNIKGGHYGYTF	TGTGCCAGCAGAAACATTAAAGGAGGCCACTATGGCTACACCTTC
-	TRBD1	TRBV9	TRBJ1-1	CASSSQGDPNTEAFF	TGTGCCAGCAGCTCTCAGGGGGATCCGAACACTGAAGCTTTCTTT
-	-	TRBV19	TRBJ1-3	CASSIRVSGNTIYF	TGTGCCAGTAGTATAAGGGTTTCTGGAAACACCATATATTTT
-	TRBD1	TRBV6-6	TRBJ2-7	CASSYSGQYYEQYF	TGTGCCAGCAGTTACTCGGGACAGTATTACGAGCAGTACTTC
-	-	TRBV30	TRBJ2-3	CAWSVPVGKTYTDTQYF	TGTGCCTGGAGTGTCCCGGTGGGTAAGACTTACACAGATACGCAGTATTTT
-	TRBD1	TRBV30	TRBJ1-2	CACIQGDPQDGYTF	TGTGCCTGTATACAGGGGGATCCCCAGGATGGCTACACCTTC
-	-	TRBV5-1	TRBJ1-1	CASSFGGEDTEAFF	TGCGCCAGCAGCTTTGGGGGAGAGGACACTGAAGCTTTCTTT
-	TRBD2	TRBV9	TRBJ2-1	CASSVRREGHYRNEQFF	TGTGCCAGCAGCGTCAGGCGGGAGGGCCATTATCGGAATGAGCAGTTCTTC
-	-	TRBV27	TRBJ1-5	CASSSPNQPQHF	TGTGCCAGCAGTTCCCCCAATCAGCCCCAGCATTTT